Each of the 7 T cell receptor beta chains below was sequenced from the same sample in a study of blood T cell repertoires in COVID-19. Generated by immunoSEQ multiplex PCR, the TCRdb table keeps only in-frame clones and is missing some. The data show under 200,000 clones, 87% seen once. The sample taken for sequencing was peripheral blood. These receptors all come from a man aged 60-69 years with active or convalescent COVID-19.

This chain connects TRBV2 to TRBJ2-1; D ambiguous. The germline gives CDR1 SNHLY, CDR2 FYNNEI. Trimming took 6 bases from V and 9 from J, leaving 18 bases between them. This CDR3 is 14 amino acids long. The DNA for the CDR3 is TGTGCCAGCAGGCCCGAGGTTCTCACGGGTGAGCAGTTCTTC. It translates to CASRPEVLTGEQFF.

The chain combines TRBV19 with TRBJ1-5; TRBD1 matches at 11 bases. The CDR3 contains 17 residues. V gave up 4 bases and J gave up 7 bases; unmatched junction bases: 12. Germline V gene data show CDR1 as LNHDA and CDR2 as SQIVND (reference sequence). The CDR3 nucleotides read TGTGCCAGTAGTAGAGCCGGGACAGGGGGATTAGAGCAGCCCCAGCATTTT. Its protein is CASSRAGTGGLEQPQHF.

J is TRBJ1-2 and V is TRBV29-1; D unresolved. The V end was cut by 5 bases, the J end by 0 bases, with 16 bases between. There are 15 residues in the CDR3. CDR1 and CDR2 (germline): SQVTM, ANQGSEA. CDR3 residues: CSVCQAHKANYGYTF. CDR3 nucleotide sequence: TGCAGCGTTTGCCAGGCCCATAAAGCTAACTATGGCTACACCTTC.

The chain is built from TRBV4-1 and TRBJ1-5, with 8 nucleotides matching TRBD1. With V trimmed by 1 base and J by 1 base, 3 bases remained unmatched. This CDR3 has 16 amino acids. Germline V CDR1 and CDR2: MGHRA, YSYEKL. The CDR3 bases are TGCGCCAGCAGCCAAGGACAGGGGTTAAGCAATCAGCCCCAGCATTTT. Translated, it gives CASSQGQGLSNQPQHF.

The J gene is TRBJ1-2, the V gene TRBV5-1; D not resolved. This CDR3 is 16 amino acids long. V lost 0 bases and J 7 bases, leaving 19 bases between the germline ends. The germline V gene has CDR1 SGHRS and CDR2 YFSETQ. The CDR3 protein is CASSLARVGPSSGYTF. CDR3 nucleotides: TGCGCCAGCAGCTTGGCCCGGGTTGGCCCTTCTTCTGGCTACACCTTC.

J is TRBJ1-2 and V is TRBV5-1; D call uncertain. The CDR3 is made up of 14 amino acids. Trimming shortened V by 3 bases and J by 0 bases, and 9 bases separated the two germline ends. CDR1 and CDR2 from the germline V gene are SGHRS and YFSETQ. DNA of the CDR3: TGCGCCAGCAGCTCACAACCTGCTAACTATGGCTACACCTTC. It specifies CASSSQPANYGYTF.

As to this clone: At one end, the junction sequence differs from germline, possibly due to a read error. The gene calls are TRBV9 and TRBJ1-6; D call uncertain. The CDR3 contains 13 residues. Germline CDR1 and CDR2: SGDLS and YYNGEE. The CDR3 DNA reads TGTGCCAGCAGCGGAGGGAATAATTTACCCCTCCACTTT. This translates into CASSGGNNLPLHF.